The sequence of this T cell receptor (beta chain) was determined in a study of CD8 T cells in Susac syndrome. Random hexamers were used to reverse transcribe 0.5 to 1 ug of RNA. Amplification of TCR beta CDR3 across 54 Vbeta and 13 Jbeta was performed with immunoSEQ multiplex PCR. TCRdb processed the immunoSEQ multiplex PCR reads anew with MiXCR; each CDR3 protein has one entry. The table lists more than 100,000 distinct CDR3 sequences, roughly 80% of them singletons. The CDR3 length is 15 residues. CDR1 and CDR2 from the germline V gene are SGHNT and YENEEA. The J segment lost 6 bases and the V segment lost 7 bases, leaving 11 bases of the junction unmatched.

The sequence came from a human donor with multiple sclerosis. The material sequenced was CD8+ T cells from PBMCs. This sequence joins TRBV11-3 and TRBJ2-2, with 7 bases lining up with TRBD1. The CDR3 bases are TGTGCCAGCATGCCCCCGGTTAGGGGGCCCGGGGAGCTGTTTTTT. As protein: CASMPPVRGPGELFF.